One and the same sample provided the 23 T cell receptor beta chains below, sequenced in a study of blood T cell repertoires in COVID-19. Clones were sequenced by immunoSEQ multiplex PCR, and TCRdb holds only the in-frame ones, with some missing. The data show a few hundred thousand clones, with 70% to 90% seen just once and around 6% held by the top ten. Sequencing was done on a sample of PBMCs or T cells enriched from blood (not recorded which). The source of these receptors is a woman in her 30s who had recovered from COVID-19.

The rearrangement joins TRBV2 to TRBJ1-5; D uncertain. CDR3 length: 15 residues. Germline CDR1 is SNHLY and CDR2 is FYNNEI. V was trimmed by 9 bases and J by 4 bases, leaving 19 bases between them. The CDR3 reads CARNSGRIRNQPQHF. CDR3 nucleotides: TGTGCCAGGAATAGCGGAAGGATTCGGAATCAGCCCCAGCATTTT.

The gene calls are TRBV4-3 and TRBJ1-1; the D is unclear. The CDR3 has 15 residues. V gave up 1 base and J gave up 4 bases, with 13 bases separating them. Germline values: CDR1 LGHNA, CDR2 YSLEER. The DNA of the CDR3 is TGCGCCAGCAGCCAAGGAGTCTCCGGGAGCACTGAAGCTTTCTTT. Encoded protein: CASSQGVSGSTEAFF.

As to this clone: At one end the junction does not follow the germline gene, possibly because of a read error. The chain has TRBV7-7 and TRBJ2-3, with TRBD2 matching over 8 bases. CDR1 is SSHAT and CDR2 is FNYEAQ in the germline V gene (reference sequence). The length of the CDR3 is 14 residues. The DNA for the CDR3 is TGTGCTAGCAGCTTCGGGGGGGGAAGGGATACGCAGTATTTT. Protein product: CASSFGGGRDTQYF.

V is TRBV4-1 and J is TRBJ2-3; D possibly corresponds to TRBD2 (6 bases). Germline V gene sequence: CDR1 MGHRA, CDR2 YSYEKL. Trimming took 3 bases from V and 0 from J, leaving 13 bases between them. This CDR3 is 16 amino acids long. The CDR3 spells CASSHPRGTSTDTQYF. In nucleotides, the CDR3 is TGCGCCAGCAGCCACCCGCGAGGGACTAGCACAGATACGCAGTATTTT.

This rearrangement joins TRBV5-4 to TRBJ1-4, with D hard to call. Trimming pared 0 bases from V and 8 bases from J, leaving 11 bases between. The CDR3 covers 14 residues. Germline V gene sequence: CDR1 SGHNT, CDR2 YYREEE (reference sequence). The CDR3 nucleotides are TGTGCCAGCAGCTTGGGCCAGATTCCGGAAAAACTGTTTTTT. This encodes CASSLGQIPEKLFF.

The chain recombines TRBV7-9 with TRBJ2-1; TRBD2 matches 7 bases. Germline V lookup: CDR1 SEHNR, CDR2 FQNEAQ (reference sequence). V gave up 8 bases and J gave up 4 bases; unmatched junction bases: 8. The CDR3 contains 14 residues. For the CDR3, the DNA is TGTGCCAGCCAACGCAGGGAGGGTTACAATGAGCAGTTCTTC. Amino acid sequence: CASQRREGYNEQFF.

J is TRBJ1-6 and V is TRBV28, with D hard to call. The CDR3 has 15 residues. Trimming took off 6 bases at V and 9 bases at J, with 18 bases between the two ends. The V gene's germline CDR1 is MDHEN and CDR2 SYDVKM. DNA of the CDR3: TGTGCCAGCAGCTCCCTGGGAGGGATGGGTTCACCCCTCCACTTT. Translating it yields CASSSLGGMGSPLHF.

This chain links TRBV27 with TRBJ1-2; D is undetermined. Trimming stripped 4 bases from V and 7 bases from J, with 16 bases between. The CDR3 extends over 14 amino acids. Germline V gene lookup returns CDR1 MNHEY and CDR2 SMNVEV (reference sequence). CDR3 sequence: CASSSRSSGSGYTF. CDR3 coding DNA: TGTGCCAGCAGTTCCCGCTCCAGCGGCTCTGGCTACACCTTC.

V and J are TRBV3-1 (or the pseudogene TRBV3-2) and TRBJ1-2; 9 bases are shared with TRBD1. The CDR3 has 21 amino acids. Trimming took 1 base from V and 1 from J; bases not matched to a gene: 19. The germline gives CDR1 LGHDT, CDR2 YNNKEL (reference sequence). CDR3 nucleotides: TGTGCCAGCAGCCAAGGTTGGATCCCCCGGGACAGGGTAGGCATTAACTATGGCTACACCTTC. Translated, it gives CASSQGWIPRDRVGINYGYTF.

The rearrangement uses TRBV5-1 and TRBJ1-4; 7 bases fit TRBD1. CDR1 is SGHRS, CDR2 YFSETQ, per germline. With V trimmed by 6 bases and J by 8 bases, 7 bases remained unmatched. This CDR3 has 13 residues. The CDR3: CASTTDRTEKLFF. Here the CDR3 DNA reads TGCGCCAGCACTACGGACAGGACCGAAAAACTGTTTTTT. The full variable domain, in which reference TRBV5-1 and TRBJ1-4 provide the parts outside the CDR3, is KAGVTQTPRYLIKTRGQQVTLSCSPISGHRSVSWYQQTPGQGLQFLFEYFSETQRNKGNFPGRFSGRQFSNSRSEMNVSTLELGDSALYLCASTTDRTEKLFFGSGTQLSVL.

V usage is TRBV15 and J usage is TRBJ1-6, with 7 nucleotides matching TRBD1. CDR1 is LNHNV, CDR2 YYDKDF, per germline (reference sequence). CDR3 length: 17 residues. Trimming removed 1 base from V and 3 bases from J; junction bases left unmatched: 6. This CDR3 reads CATSRGRGSYYNSPLHF. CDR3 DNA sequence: TGTGCCACCAGCAGAGGCAGGGGGTCATACTATAATTCACCCCTCCACTTT.

The CDR3 region has the DNA TGCGCCAGCAGCTTGGACAGGGATGAAAAACTGTTTTTT. This encodes CASSLDRDEKLFF. The V call is TRBV5-1, the J call TRBJ1-4, with a weak D call TRBD1 (6 bases). The germline gives CDR1 SGHRS, CDR2 YFSETQ. Deletions cut 0 bases from V and 6 bases from J, with 6 bases between. This CDR3 spans 13 amino acids. The full variable domain, with the rest looked up from reference TRBV5-1 and TRBJ1-4, is KAGVTQTPRYLIKTRGQQVTLSCSPISGHRSVSWYQQTPGQGLQFLFEYFSETQRNKGNFPGRFSGRQFSNSRSEMNVSTLELGDSALYLCASSLDRDEKLFFGSGTQLSVL.

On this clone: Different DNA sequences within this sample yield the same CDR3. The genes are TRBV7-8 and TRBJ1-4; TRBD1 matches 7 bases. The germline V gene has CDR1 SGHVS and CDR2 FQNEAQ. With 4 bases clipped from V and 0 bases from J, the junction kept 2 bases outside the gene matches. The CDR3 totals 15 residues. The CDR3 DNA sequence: TGTGCCAGCAGCTCACAGGGGACAACTAATGAAAAACTGTTTTTT. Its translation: CASSSQGTTNEKLFF.

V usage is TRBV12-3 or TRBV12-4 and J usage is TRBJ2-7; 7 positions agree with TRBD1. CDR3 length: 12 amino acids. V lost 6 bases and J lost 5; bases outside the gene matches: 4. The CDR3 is CASSLTGNEQYF. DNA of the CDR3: TGTGCCAGCAGCCTGACAGGGAACGAGCAGTACTTC.

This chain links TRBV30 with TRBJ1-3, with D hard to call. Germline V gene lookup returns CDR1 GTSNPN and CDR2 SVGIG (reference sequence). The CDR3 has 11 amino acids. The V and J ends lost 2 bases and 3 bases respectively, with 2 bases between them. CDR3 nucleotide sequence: TGTGCCTGGAGTTATGGAAACACCATATATTTT. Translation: CAWSYGNTIYF.

The CDR3 region is CASSESSGFSEKLFF. CDR3 nucleotide sequence: TGTGCCAGCAGTGAATCATCAGGGTTCAGTGAAAAACTGTTTTTT. The chain carries TRBV2 and TRBJ1-4, with a tentative D call TRBD1 (5 bases). The CDR3 is 15 residues long. Germline CDR1 SNHLY, CDR2 FYNNEI. The germline V and J ends were trimmed by 2 bases and 7 bases, with 14 bases remaining between them.

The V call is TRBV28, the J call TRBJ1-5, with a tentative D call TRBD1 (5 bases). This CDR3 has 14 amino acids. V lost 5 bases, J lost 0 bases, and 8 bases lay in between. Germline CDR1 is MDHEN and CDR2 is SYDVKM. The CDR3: CASSAGFSNQPQHF. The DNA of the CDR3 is TGTGCCAGCAGTGCAGGGTTTAGCAATCAGCCCCAGCATTTT.

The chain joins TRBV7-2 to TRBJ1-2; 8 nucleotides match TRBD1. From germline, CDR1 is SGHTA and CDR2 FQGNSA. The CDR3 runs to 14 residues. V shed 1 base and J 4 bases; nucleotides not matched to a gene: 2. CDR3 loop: CASSLEDRAYGYTF. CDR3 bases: TGTGCCAGCAGCTTAGAGGACAGGGCCTATGGCTACACCTTC.

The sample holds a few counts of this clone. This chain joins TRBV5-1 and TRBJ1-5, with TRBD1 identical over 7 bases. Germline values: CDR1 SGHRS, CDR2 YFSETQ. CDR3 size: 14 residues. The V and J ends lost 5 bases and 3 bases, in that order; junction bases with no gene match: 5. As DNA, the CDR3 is TGCGCCAGCAGTACCGGGACAGCCAATCAGCCCCAGCATTTT. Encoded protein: CASSTGTANQPQHF.

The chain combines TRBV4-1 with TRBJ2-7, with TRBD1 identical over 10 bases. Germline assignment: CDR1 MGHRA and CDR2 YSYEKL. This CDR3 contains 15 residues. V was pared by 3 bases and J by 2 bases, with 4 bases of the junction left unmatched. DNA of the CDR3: TGCGCCAGCAGCCACCCGGGACAGGGGACCTACGAGCAGTACTTC. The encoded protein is CASSHPGQGTYEQYF.

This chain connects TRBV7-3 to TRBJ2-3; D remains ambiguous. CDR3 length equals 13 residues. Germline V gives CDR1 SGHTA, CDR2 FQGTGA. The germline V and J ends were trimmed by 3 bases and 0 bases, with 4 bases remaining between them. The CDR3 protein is CASSFGSTDTQYF. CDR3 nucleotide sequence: TGTGCCAGCAGCTTTGGCAGCACAGATACGCAGTATTTT.

As DNA, the CDR3 is TGTGCCAGCAGTTACTCGAGACAGGGACCTTCACCCCTCCACTTT. Translation: CASSYSRQGPSPLHF. The V call is TRBV6-5, the J call TRBJ1-6, with 7 bases matching TRBD1. The CDR3 covers 15 residues. Looked up from germline, CDR1 is MNHEY and CDR2 is SVGAGI. Trimming cost V 0 bases and J 9 bases; bases outside gene matches: 5.

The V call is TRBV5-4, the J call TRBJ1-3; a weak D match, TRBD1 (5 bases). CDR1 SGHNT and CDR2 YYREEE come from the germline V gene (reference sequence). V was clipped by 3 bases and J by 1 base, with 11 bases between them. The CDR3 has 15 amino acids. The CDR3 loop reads CASSSRGSSGNTIYF. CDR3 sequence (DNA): TGTGCCAGCAGCTCTAGGGGTTCTTCTGGAAACACCATATATTTT.